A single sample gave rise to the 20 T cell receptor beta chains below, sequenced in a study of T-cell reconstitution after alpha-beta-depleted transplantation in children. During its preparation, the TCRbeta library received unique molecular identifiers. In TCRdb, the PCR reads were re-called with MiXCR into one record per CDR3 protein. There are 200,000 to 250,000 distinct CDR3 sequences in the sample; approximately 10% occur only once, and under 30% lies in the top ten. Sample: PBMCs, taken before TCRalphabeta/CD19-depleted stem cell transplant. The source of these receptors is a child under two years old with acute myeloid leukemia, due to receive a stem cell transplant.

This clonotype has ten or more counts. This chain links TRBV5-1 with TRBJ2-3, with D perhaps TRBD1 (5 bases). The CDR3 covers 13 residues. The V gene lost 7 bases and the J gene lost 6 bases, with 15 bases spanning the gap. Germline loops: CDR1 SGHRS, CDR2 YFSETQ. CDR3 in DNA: TGCGCCAGCTCACTACAGGTTAGGGATACGCAGTATTTT. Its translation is CASSLQVRDTQYF.

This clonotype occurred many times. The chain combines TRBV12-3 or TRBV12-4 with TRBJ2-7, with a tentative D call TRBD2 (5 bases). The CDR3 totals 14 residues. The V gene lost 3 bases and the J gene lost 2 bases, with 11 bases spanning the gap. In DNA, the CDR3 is TGTGCCAGCAGTTTGGACTCAAGCACCTACGAGCAGTACTTC. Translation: CASSLDSSTYEQYF.

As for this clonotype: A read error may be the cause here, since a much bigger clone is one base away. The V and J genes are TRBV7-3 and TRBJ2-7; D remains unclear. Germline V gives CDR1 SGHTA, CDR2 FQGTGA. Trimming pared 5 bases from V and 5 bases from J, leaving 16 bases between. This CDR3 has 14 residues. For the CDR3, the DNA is TGTGCCAGCAGCCCCGGACGGGTTTCCCACGAGCAGTACTTC. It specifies CASSPGRVSHEQYF.

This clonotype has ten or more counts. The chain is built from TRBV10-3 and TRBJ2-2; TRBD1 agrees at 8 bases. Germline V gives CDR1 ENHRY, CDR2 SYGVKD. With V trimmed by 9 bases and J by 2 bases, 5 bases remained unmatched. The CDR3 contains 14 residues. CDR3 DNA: TGTGCCATTAGGACAGGGATAAACACCGGGGAGCTGTTTTTT. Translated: CAIRTGINTGELFF.

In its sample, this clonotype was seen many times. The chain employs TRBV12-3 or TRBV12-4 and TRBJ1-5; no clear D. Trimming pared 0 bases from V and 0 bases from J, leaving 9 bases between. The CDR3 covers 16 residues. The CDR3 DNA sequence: TGTGCCAGCAGTTTAGCTTACAGTGATAGCAATCAGCCCCAGCATTTT. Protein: CASSLAYSDSNQPQHF.

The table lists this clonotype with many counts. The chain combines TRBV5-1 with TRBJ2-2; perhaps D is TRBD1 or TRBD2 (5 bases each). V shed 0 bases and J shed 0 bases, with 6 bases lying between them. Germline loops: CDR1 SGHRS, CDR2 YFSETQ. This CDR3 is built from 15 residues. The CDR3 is CASSLAGPNTGELFF. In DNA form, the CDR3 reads TGCGCCAGCAGCTTGGCGGGACCGAACACCGGGGAGCTGTTTTTT.

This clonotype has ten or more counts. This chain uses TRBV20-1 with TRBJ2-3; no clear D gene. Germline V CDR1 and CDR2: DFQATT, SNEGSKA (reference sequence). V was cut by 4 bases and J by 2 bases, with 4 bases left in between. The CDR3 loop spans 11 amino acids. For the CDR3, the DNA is TGCAGTGCTACAGCCACAGATACGCAGTATTTT. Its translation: CSATATDTQYF.

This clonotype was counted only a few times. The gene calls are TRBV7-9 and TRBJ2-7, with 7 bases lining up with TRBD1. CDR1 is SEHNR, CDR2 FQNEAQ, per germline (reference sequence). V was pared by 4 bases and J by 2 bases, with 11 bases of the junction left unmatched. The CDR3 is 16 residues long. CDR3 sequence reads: CASSSTWGTATYEQYF. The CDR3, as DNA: TGTGCCAGCAGCTCTACGTGGGGGACAGCCACCTACGAGCAGTACTTC.

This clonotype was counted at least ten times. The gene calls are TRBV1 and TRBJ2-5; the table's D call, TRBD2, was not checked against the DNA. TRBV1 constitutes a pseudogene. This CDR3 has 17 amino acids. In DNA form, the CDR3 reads TGCACCAGCAGCCAGACCTCTGGCGGGAGGATGCAAGAGACCCAGTACTTC. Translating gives CTSSQTSGGRMQETQYF.

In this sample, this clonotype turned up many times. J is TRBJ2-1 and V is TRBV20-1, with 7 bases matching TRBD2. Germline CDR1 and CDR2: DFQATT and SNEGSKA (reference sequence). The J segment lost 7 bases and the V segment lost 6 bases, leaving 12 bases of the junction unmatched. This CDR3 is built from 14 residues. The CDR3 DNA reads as TGCAGTGCATCAGCGGGGCCCCTGGGGAATGAGCAGTTCTTC. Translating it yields CSASAGPLGNEQFF.

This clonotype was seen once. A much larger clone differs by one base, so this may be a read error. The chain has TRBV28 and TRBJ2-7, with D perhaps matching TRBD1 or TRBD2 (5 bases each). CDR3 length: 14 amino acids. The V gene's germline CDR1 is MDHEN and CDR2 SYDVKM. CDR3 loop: CASRYSGRTYEQHF. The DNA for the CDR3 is TGTGCCAGCAGGTATTCGGGACGCACCTACGAGCAGCACTTC. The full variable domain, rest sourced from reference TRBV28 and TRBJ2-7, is DVKVTQSSRYLVKRTGEKVFLECVQDMDHENMFWYRQDPGLGLRLIYFSYDVKMKEKGDIPEGYSVSREKKERFSLILESASTNQTSMYLCASRYSGRTYEQHFGPGTRLTVT.

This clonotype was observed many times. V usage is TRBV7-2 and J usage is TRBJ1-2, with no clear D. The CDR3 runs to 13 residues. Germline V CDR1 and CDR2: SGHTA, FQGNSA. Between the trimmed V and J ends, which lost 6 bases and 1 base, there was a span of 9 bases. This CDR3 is CASSLRINYGYTF. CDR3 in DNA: TGTGCCAGCAGTTTACGGATTAACTATGGCTACACCTTC.

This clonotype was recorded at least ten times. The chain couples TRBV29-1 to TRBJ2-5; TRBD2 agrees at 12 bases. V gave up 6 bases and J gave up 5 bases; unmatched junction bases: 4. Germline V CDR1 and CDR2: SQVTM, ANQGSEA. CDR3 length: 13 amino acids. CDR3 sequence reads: CSVRLAGVETQYF. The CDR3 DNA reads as TGCAGCGTCAGACTAGCGGGAGTGGAGACCCAGTACTTC.

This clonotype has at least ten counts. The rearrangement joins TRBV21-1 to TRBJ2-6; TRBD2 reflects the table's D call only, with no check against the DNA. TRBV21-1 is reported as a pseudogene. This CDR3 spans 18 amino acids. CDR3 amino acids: CASSKAGRESSGANVLTF. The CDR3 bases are TGTGCCAGCAGCAAAGCAGGGAGGGAGAGCTCTGGGGCCAACGTCCTGACTTTC.

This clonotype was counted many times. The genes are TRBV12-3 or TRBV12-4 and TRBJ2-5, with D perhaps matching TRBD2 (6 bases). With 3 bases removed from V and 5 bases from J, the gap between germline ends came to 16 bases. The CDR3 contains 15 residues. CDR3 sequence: CASSFGGARTETQYF. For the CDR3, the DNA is TGTGCCAGCAGTTTTGGAGGGGCACGGACGGAGACCCAGTACTTC.

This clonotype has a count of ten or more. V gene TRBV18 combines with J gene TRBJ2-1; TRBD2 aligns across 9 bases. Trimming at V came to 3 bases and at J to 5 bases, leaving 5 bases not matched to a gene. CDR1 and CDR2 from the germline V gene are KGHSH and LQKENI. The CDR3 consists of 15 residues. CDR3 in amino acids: CASSPQRGEDNEQFF. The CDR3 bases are TGTGCCAGCTCACCCCAGCGGGGGGAGGACAATGAGCAGTTCTTC.

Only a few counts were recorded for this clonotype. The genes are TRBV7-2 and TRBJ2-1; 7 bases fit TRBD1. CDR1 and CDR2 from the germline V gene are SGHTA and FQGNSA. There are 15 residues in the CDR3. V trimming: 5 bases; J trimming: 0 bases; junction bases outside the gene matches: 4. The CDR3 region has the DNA TGTGCCAGCAGCATCGGACAGGTCTCCTACAATGAGCAGTTCTTC. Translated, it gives CASSIGQVSYNEQFF.

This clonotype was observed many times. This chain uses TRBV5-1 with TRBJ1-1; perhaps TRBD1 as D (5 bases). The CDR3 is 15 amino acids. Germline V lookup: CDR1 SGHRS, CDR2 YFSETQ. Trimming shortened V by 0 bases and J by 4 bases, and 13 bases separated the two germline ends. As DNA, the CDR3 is TGCGCCAGCAGCTTGGGTAGGGGAGGTGGCACTGAAGCTTTCTTT. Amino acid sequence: CASSLGRGGGTEAFF.

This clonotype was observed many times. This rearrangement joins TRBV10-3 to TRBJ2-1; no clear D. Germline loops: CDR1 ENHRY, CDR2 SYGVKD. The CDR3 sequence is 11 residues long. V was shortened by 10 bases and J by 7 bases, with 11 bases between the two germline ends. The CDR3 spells CATGRGNEQFF. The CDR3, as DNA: TGTGCCACCGGACGCGGAAATGAGCAGTTCTTC.

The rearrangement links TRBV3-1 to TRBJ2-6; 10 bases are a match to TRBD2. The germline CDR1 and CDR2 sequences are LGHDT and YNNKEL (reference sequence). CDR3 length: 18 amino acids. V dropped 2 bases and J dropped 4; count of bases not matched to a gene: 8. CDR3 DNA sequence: TGTGCCAGCAGCCAAACTAGCGGGACCTCGGGGGGGGCCAACGTCCTGACTTTC. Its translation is CASSQTSGTSGGANVLTF.